Listed below are T cell receptor beta chains from one sample, sequenced in a study of response to subunit inactivated influenza vaccine. TCRdb analysed the RT-PCR reads with MiXCR anew, one entry per CDR3 protein. In the table there are 650,000 to 700,000 distinct CDR3 sequences, 15% to 19% of which are singletons. Sequencing was performed on PBMCs from blood, taken roughly 12 days after vaccination. The receptors originated from a man in his fifties or sixties who received an inactivated influenza vaccine. Both conserved end residues are part of each CDR3. Each record gives: CDR3 DNA, CDR3 protein, V gene, D gene, clone size, J gene. A D gene is named only where the DNA matches it firmly. Size values are once, few and many counts, or a class for expanded clones, and some rows have none.

CDR3nt: TGCGCCAGCAGCCAAGTAGGCATTTTTGGCTACACCTTC
CDR3aa: CASSQVGIFGYTF
v_gene: TRBV4-1
d_gene: NA
abundance: NA
j_gene: TRBJ1-2

CDR3nt: TGTGCCATCAGTGAGTTACCCGGGGAAACCGGGGAGCTGTTTTTT
CDR3aa: CAISELPGETGELFF
v_gene: TRBV10-3
d_gene: NA
abundance: many
j_gene: TRBJ2-2

CDR3nt: TGCGCCAGCAGTGACCAGGGAACCTACGAGCAGTACTTC
CDR3aa: CASSDQGTYEQYF
v_gene: TRBV10-1
d_gene: NA
abundance: NA
j_gene: TRBJ2-7

CDR3nt: TGCAGCGTTGAATACGCCACCCGAGGGGAGACCCAGTACTTC
CDR3aa: CSVEYATRGETQYF
v_gene: TRBV29-1
d_gene: NA
abundance: few
j_gene: TRBJ2-5

CDR3nt: TGTGCCAGCAGCTTAGATTCAACGGTTTCCTATAATTCACCCCTCCACTTT
CDR3aa: CASSLDSTVSYNSPLHF
v_gene: TRBV7-9
d_gene: NA
abundance: many
j_gene: TRBJ1-6

CDR3nt: TGTGCCAGCAGTGAAATGGCAGGCAATCAGCCCCAGCATTTT
CDR3aa: CASSEMAGNQPQHF
v_gene: TRBV6-1
d_gene: NA
abundance: NA
j_gene: TRBJ1-5

CDR3nt: TGCAGTGCGCATTTAGGGAACATTCAGTACTTC
CDR3aa: CSAHLGNIQYF
v_gene: TRBV20-1
d_gene: NA
abundance: NA
j_gene: TRBJ2-4

CDR3nt: TGCAGCGTTGAAGACCCCCCCTACGAGCAGTACTTC
CDR3aa: CSVEDPPYEQYF
v_gene: TRBV29-1
d_gene: NA
abundance: few
j_gene: TRBJ2-7

CDR3nt: TGCAGCGTTGAGGGTAGCGGGAGAATTTATGAGCAGTTCTTC
CDR3aa: CSVEGSGRIYEQFF
v_gene: TRBV29-1
d_gene: TRBD2
abundance: few
j_gene: TRBJ2-1

CDR3nt: TGTGCCAGCAGTCCCGTAGCGGGAGGCAGGTACAATGAGCAGTTCTTC
CDR3aa: CASSPVAGGRYNEQFF
v_gene: TRBV6-2/TRBV6-3
d_gene: TRBD2
abundance: many
j_gene: TRBJ2-1

CDR3nt: TGCGCCAGCAGCTTGCGATGGAGGGGAGAGACCCAGTACTTC
CDR3aa: CASSLRWRGETQYF
v_gene: TRBV5-1
d_gene: NA
abundance: NA
j_gene: TRBJ2-5

CDR3nt: TGTGCCAGCAGTTCTAGCGGGAGACTCACAGATACGCAGTATTTT
CDR3aa: CASSSSGRLTDTQYF
v_gene: TRBV28
d_gene: TRBD2
abundance: NA
j_gene: TRBJ2-3

CDR3nt: TGTGCCTGCAGTTATGTTACAGCGGGAGTCTACAATGAGCAGTTCTTC
CDR3aa: CACSYVTAGVYNEQFF
v_gene: TRBV6-2/TRBV6-3
d_gene: TRBD2
abundance: once
j_gene: TRBJ2-1

CDR3nt: TGTGCCTCGGGTACCGGGGACCCCCCACGGCCCCGTGATTTT
CDR3aa: CASGTGDPPRPRDF
v_gene: TRBV12-3/TRBV12-4
d_gene: NA
abundance: NA
j_gene: TRBJ2-3

CDR3nt: TGCAGTGTAGAGTCGGGACTAGCGGCTTACGAGCAGTACTTC
CDR3aa: CSVESGLAAYEQYF
v_gene: TRBV20-1
d_gene: TRBD2
abundance: few
j_gene: TRBJ2-7

CDR3nt: TGTGCCAGCAGCGCCCTAGATGGGGGGCCAGATACGCAGTATTTT
CDR3aa: CASSALDGGPDTQYF
v_gene: TRBV9
d_gene: NA
abundance: NA
j_gene: TRBJ2-3

CDR3nt: TGTGCCTGGAGTCTACAGGGGTCCGGGGAGCTGTTTTTT
CDR3aa: CAWSLQGSGELFF
v_gene: TRBV30
d_gene: TRBD1
abundance: few
j_gene: TRBJ2-2

CDR3nt: TGCAGCGTTCCGGGACAGTATGGCTACACCTTC
CDR3aa: CSVPGQYGYTF
v_gene: TRBV29-1
d_gene: TRBD1
abundance: few
j_gene: TRBJ1-2

CDR3nt: TGTGCCAGCAGCATTTCTAGCGGGAGCCAAGAGACCCAGTACTTC
CDR3aa: CASSISSGSQETQYF
v_gene: TRBV11-2
d_gene: TRBD2
abundance: many
j_gene: TRBJ2-5

CDR3nt: TGTGCCAGCAGCCAATTCACAGGTTACTCCTACAATGAGCAGTTCTTC
CDR3aa: CASSQFTGYSYNEQFF
v_gene: TRBV3-1
d_gene: NA
abundance: NA
j_gene: TRBJ2-1

CDR3nt: TGTGCTAGCAGCTCCGAACAGGGTCGGGCGCAGTATTTT
CDR3aa: CASSSEQGRAQYF
v_gene: TRBV7-7
d_gene: NA
abundance: NA
j_gene: TRBJ2-3

CDR3nt: TGCGCCAGCAGCCAAGATATAGGGGAGCATGGCTACACCTTC
CDR3aa: CASSQDIGEHGYTF
v_gene: TRBV4-3
d_gene: NA
abundance: NA
j_gene: TRBJ1-2

CDR3nt: TGCAGTGTTGCGGGACTAGCATTTGAGCAGTTCTTC
CDR3aa: CSVAGLAFEQFF
v_gene: TRBV20-1
d_gene: TRBD2
abundance: few
j_gene: TRBJ2-1

CDR3nt: TGTGCCAGCAGTGTAGCGGGAGCCAATGAGCAGTTCTTC
CDR3aa: CASSVAGANEQFF
v_gene: TRBV28
d_gene: TRBD2
abundance: NA
j_gene: TRBJ2-1

CDR3nt: TGTGCCAGCAGTGCTGGAAACACCATATATTTT
CDR3aa: CASSAGNTIYF
v_gene: TRBV6-1
d_gene: NA
abundance: many
j_gene: TRBJ1-3